The 4 T cell receptor beta chains in this list originate from one sample, sequenced in a study of blood T cells in healthy people across ages. Together with a sample-barcoded 5' primer, a J-beta primer mix was included in a second PCR lasting roughly 6 to 12 cycles. One entry per CDR3 protein, called by TCRdb with MiXCR from the 5' RACE reads. In the table there are some 900,000 distinct CDR3 sequences, around 48% of which are singletons. Sequenced: blood. The origin of the receptors is a man aged 25-45 years in good health.

This chain connects TRBV7-2 to TRBJ2-3; 9 bases are a match to TRBD2. J was trimmed by 6 bases and V by 6 bases; bases with no gene match: 13. The length of the CDR3 is 16 residues. Germline V lookup: CDR1 SGHTA, CDR2 FQGNSA. CDR3 nucleotide sequence: TGTGCCAGCAGGCCCCCAGGCGGGGGGGCCTCGGATACGCAGTATTTT. It codes for CASRPPGGGASDTQYF. The entire variable domain, with the rest obtained from reference TRBV7-2 and TRBJ2-3, is as follows: GAGVSQSPSNKVTEKGKDVELRCDPISGHTALYWYRQSLGQGLEFLIYFQGNSAPDKSGLPSDRFSAERTGGSVSTLTIQRTQQEDSAVYLCASRPPGGGASDTQYFGPGTRLTVL.

The genes are TRBV9 and TRBJ2-3; D unresolved. From germline, CDR1 is SGDLS and CDR2 YYNGEE. There are 16 residues in the CDR3. V was pared by 4 bases and J by 0 bases, with 15 bases between. The chain's CDR3 is CASSSSSSRSTDTQYF. For the CDR3, the DNA is TGTGCCAGCAGCTCCAGTTCCTCGAGGAGCACAGATACGCAGTATTTT.

The sample holds one count of this clonotype. CDR3 protein: CASTEPSTDTQYF. DNA of the CDR3: TGTGCCAGCACCGAACCTAGTACAGATACGCAGTATTTT. The chain links TRBV28 to TRBJ2-3, with D uncertain. The ends were cut back, 7 bases at V and 3 bases at J, with 11 bases in the middle. Germline CDR1 MDHEN, CDR2 SYDVKM. CDR3 length: 13 residues.

The rearrangement joins TRBV7-2 to TRBJ1-2; 8 bases match TRBD1. The CDR3 extends over 15 amino acids. Germline trimming cut 4 bases from V and 5 bases from J; bases unmatched to any gene: 9. The V gene's germline CDR1 is SGHTA and CDR2 FQGNSA. The CDR3 is CASSSKAGTGYGYTF. The CDR3 DNA reads as TGTGCCAGCAGCTCAAAGGCCGGGACAGGTTATGGCTACACCTTC.